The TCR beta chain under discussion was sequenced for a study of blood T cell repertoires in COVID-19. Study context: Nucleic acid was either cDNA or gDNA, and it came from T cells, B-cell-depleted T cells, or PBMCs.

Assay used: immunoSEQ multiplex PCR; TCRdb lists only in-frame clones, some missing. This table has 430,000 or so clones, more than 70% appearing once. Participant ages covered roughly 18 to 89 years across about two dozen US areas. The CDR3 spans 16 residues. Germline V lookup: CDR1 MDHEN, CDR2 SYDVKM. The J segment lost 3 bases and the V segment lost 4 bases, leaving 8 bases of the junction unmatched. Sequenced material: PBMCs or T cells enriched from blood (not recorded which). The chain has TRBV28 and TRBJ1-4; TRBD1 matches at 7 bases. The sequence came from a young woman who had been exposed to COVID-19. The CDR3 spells CASSSEGQTSNEKLFF. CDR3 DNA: TGTGCCAGCAGTTCCGAGGGACAGACGTCTAATGAAAAACTGTTTTTT. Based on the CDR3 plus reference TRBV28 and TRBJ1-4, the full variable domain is DVKVTQSSRYLVKRTGEKVFLECVQDMDHENMFWYRQDPGLGLRLIYFSYDVKMKEKGDIPEGYSVSREKKERFSLILESASTNQTSMYLCASSSEGQTSNEKLFFGSGTQLSVL.